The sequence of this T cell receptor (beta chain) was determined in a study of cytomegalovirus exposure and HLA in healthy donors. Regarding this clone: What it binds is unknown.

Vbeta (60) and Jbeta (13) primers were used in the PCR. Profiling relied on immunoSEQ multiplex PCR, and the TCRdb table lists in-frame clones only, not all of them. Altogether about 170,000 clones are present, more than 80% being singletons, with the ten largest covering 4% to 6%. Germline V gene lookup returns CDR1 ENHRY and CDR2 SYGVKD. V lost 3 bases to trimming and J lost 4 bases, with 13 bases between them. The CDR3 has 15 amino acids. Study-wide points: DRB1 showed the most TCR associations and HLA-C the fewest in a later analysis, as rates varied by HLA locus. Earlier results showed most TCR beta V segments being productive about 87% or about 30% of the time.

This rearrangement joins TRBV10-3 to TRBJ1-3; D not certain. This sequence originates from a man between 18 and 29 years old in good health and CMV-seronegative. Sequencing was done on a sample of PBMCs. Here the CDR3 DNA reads TGTGCCATCAGTGACTCTTGGGGAGCAGGAAACACCATATATTTT. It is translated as CAISDSWGAGNTIYF.